This T cell receptor (beta chain) emerged from a study of cytomegalovirus exposure and HLA in healthy donors. The study, taken as a whole, reports: Diagnosis of cytomegalovirus status made by the classifier reportedly showed high specificity and sensitivity.

PCR involved 60 Vbeta and 13 Jbeta primers. Produced via immunoSEQ multiplex PCR; TCRdb's table is partial and in-frame only. The sample holds roughly 190,000 clones, less than 85% seen once. About this clone itself: As yet, its antigen is unknown.

The V gene's germline CDR1 is LNHDA and CDR2 SQIVND (reference sequence). The length of the CDR3 is 12 residues. V was clipped by 2 bases and J by 8 bases; unmatched bases: 2. The genes are TRBV19 and TRBJ1-1; the match to TRBD1 covers 7 bases. The sequencing sample was made of PBMCs. This receptor was obtained from a man aged 30 to 39 in good health and CMV-seropositive. In DNA, the CDR3 is TGTGCCAGTAGTATAACAGGGGAAGAAGCTTTCTTT. Its protein product is CASSITGEEAFF.